The clone carrying this TCR beta chain was detected only a few times. Its antigen is as yet unknown. The record originates from a study of cytomegalovirus exposure and HLA in healthy donors. Germline V gene sequence: CDR1 MDHEN, CDR2 SYDVKM. V was shortened by 1 base and J by 7 bases, with 19 bases between the two germline ends. The length of the CDR3 is 16 residues. The study, taken as a whole, reports: There were about 160 TCR beta chains listed as cytomegalovirus-associated. The classifier reportedly diagnosed cytomegalovirus status with high sensitivity and specificity.

Donors had nominal health at sampling but likely had unrecorded immune exposures. PCR used 60 Vbeta primers and 13 Jbeta primers. Authors' methods: A later analysis tallied approximately 80 million unique TCR beta chains, around 12 million of them shared. Sequencing used immunoSEQ multiplex PCR; TCRdb keeps in-frame clones, though not all of them. That table supplies the V and J calls and clone size; D and trimming were determined from the DNA. The repertoire holds fewer than 40,000 clones, with about four fifths as singletons. This TCR was recovered from a woman in her thirties or forties in good health and CMV-seronegative. Input material: PBMCs. The chain carries TRBV28 and TRBJ1-2, with D perhaps TRBD1 (5 bases). The CDR3 protein is CASSLFNAGLPSGYTF. In nucleotides, the CDR3 is TGTGCCAGCAGTTTATTCAACGCAGGGCTCCCATCTGGCTACACCTTC.